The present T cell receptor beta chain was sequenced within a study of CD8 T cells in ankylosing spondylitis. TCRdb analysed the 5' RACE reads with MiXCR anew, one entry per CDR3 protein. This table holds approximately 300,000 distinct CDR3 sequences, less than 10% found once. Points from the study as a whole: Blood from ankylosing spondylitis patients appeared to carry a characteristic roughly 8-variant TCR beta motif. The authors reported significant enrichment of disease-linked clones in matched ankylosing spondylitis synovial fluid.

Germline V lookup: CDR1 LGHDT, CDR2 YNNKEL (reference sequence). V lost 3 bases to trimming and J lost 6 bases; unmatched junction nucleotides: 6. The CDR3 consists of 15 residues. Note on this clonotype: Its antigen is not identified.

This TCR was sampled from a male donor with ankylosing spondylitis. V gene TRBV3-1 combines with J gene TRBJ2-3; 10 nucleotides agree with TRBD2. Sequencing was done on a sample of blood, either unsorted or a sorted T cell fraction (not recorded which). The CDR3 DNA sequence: TGTGCCAGCAGCCATTTAGCGGGAGGTCGGGATACGCAGTATTTT. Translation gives CASSHLAGGRDTQYF.